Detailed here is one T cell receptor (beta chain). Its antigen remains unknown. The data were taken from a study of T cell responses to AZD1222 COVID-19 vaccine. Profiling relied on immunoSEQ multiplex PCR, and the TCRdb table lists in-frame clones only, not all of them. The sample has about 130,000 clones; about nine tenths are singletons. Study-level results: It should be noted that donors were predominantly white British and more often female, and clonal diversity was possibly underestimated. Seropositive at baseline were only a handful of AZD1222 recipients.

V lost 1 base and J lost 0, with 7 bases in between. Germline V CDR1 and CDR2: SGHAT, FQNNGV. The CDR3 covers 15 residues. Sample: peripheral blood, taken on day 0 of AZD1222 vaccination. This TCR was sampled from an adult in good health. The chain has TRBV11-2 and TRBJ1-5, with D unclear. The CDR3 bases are TGTGCCAGCAGCTTAGGTACCCTTAGCAATCAGCCCCAGCATTTT. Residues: CASSLGTLSNQPQHF.